The rows below give T cell receptor beta chains drawn from one sample of a study of T-cell memory formation after mild COVID-19. TCRdb reprocessed the 5' RACE reads with MiXCR, giving one entry per CDR3 protein. This sample has 110,000 to 150,000 distinct CDR3 sequences, with under 30% found just once. The sequencing sample was made of PBMCs or a T cell subset sorted from them (not recorded which). These receptors all stem from an adult woman who had mild COVID-19 (a few samples of this study predate the infection). Cell type and time point are not known. CDR3s include the opening cysteine and the closing phenylalanine or tryptophan. A D gene is named only where the DNA matches it firmly. Clone size appears in some rows only: once, few, many, or a class for an expanded clone.

CDR3 protein: CATSSGTGGPKDTQYF
CDR3 DNA: TGTGCCACCAGTAGCGGGACAGGGGGCCCAAAGGATACGCAGTATTTT
clone size: NA
V gene: TRBV24-1
J gene: TRBJ2-3
D gene: TRBD1

CDR3 protein: CASSLDEQFF
CDR3 DNA: TGTGCCAGCAGTTTAGATGAGCAGTTCTTC
clone size: many
V gene: TRBV7-9
J gene: TRBJ2-1
D gene: NA

CDR3 protein: CASSQDVYTYNEQFF
CDR3 DNA: TGCGCCAGCAGCCAAGATGTCTACACATACAATGAGCAGTTCTTC
clone size: NA
V gene: TRBV4-1
J gene: TRBJ2-1
D gene: NA

CDR3 protein: CASSYEGAGYGYTF
CDR3 DNA: TGTGCCAGCAGTTACGAAGGGGCTGGCTATGGCTACACCTTC
clone size: NA
V gene: TRBV6-5
J gene: TRBJ1-2
D gene: NA

CDR3 protein: CASSLAAGFSPISYNEQFF
CDR3 DNA: TGTGCCAGCAGCTTAGCGGCAGGATTCAGCCCCATCTCCTACAATGAGCAGTTCTTC
clone size: few
V gene: TRBV7-9
J gene: TRBJ2-1
D gene: NA

CDR3 protein: CASSPIGPSSYEQYF
CDR3 DNA: TGTGCCAGCAGTCCCATTGGGCCTAGCTCCTACGAGCAGTACTTC
clone size: few
V gene: TRBV27
J gene: TRBJ2-7
D gene: NA

CDR3 protein: CASSSRTGWDSGANVLTF
CDR3 DNA: TGTGCCAGCAGCTCGAGGACAGGCTGGGACTCTGGGGCCAACGTCCTGACTTTC
clone size: NA
V gene: TRBV7-2
J gene: TRBJ2-6
D gene: TRBD1

CDR3 protein: CASSHRRGREETQYF
CDR3 DNA: TGTGCCAGCAGCCATCGGCGGGGCAGAGAGGAGACCCAGTACTTC
clone size: NA
V gene: TRBV3-1
J gene: TRBJ2-5
D gene: NA

CDR3 protein: CASSLTGGRGTEAFF
CDR3 DNA: TGTGCCAGCAGCTTGACGGGGGGCAGGGGCACTGAAGCTTTCTTT
clone size: few
V gene: TRBV11-2
J gene: TRBJ1-1
D gene: NA

CDR3 protein: CASGGTDNQPQHF
CDR3 DNA: TGTGCCAGCGGAGGGACGGACAATCAGCCCCAGCATTTT
clone size: few
V gene: TRBV9
J gene: TRBJ1-5
D gene: NA

CDR3 protein: CASSQAVYEQYF
CDR3 DNA: TGTGCCAGCAGCCAAGCAGTTTACGAGCAGTACTTC
clone size: NA
V gene: TRBV3-1
J gene: TRBJ2-7
D gene: NA

CDR3 protein: CASSGRTNEQFF
CDR3 DNA: TGTGCCAGCAGCGGTCGTACTAATGAGCAGTTCTTC
clone size: few
V gene: TRBV9
J gene: TRBJ2-1
D gene: NA

CDR3 protein: CSVDIDRTELFF
CDR3 DNA: TGCAGCGTTGACATAGACAGAACGGAACTGTTTTTT
clone size: NA
V gene: TRBV29-1
J gene: TRBJ1-4
D gene: NA

CDR3 protein: CASSVETGTYEQYF
CDR3 DNA: TGTGCCAGCAGCGTAGAAACAGGGACGTACGAGCAGTACTTC
clone size: NA
V gene: TRBV9
J gene: TRBJ2-7
D gene: NA

CDR3 protein: CASSSLAYRALDGNTIYF
CDR3 DNA: TGTGCCAGCAGCTCCTTAGCCTACAGGGCTTTGGATGGAAACACCATATATTTT
clone size: few
V gene: TRBV5-6
J gene: TRBJ1-3
D gene: NA

CDR3 protein: CASSQDGGLGARAEAFF
CDR3 DNA: TGTGCCAGCAGCCAAGATGGCGGTTTGGGGGCGCGCGCTGAAGCTTTCTTT
clone size: NA
V gene: TRBV14
J gene: TRBJ1-1
D gene: NA

CDR3 protein: CASSLSWGQGQPQHF
CDR3 DNA: TGCGCCAGCAGCTTGTCCTGGGGGCAAGGTCAGCCCCAGCATTTT
clone size: NA
V gene: TRBV5-1
J gene: TRBJ1-5
D gene: NA

CDR3 protein: CSATLGSQYF
CDR3 DNA: TGCAGTGCGACACTAGGTTCCCAGTACTTC
clone size: NA
V gene: TRBV20-1
J gene: TRBJ2-5
D gene: NA

CDR3 protein: CSARVTGRDGYTF
CDR3 DNA: TGCAGTGCTAGAGTGACAGGGCGTGATGGCTACACCTTC
clone size: few
V gene: TRBV20-1
J gene: TRBJ1-2
D gene: TRBD1

CDR3 protein: CASSQDRRGDTQYF
CDR3 DNA: TGTGCCAGCAGCCAAGATCGCCGGGGGGATACGCAGTATTTT
clone size: NA
V gene: TRBV4-2
J gene: TRBJ2-3
D gene: NA

CDR3 protein: CAISDPPDTQYF
CDR3 DNA: TGTGCCATCAGTGACCCCCCAGATACGCAGTATTTT
clone size: NA
V gene: TRBV10-3
J gene: TRBJ2-3
D gene: NA

CDR3 protein: CASSVGSTDTQYF
CDR3 DNA: TGTGCCAGCAGCGTAGGGTCCACAGATACGCAGTATTTT
clone size: NA
V gene: TRBV9
J gene: TRBJ2-3
D gene: NA

CDR3 protein: CAISVPTGTDPYEQYF
CDR3 DNA: TGTGCCATCAGTGTCCCAACCGGGACAGATCCCTACGAGCAGTACTTC
clone size: few
V gene: TRBV10-3
J gene: TRBJ2-7
D gene: TRBD1

CDR3 protein: CASSQDNVADPLHF
CDR3 DNA: TGCGCCAGCAGCCAAGATAATGTGGCGGACCCCCTCCACTTT
clone size: few
V gene: TRBV4-1
J gene: TRBJ1-6
D gene: NA

CDR3 protein: CASSQVQDSYEQYF
CDR3 DNA: TGTGCCAGCAGCCAGGTACAGGACTCCTACGAGCAGTACTTC
clone size: few
V gene: TRBV4-2
J gene: TRBJ2-7
D gene: NA

CDR3 protein: CASSLVLPNTGELFF
CDR3 DNA: TGTGCCAGCAGCTTAGTCTTACCGAACACCGGGGAGCTGTTTTTT
clone size: few
V gene: TRBV7-9
J gene: TRBJ2-2
D gene: NA

CDR3 protein: CASSPRGGEQFF
CDR3 DNA: TGCGCCAGCAGCCCCCGTGGGGGCGAGCAGTTCTTC
clone size: NA
V gene: TRBV4-1
J gene: TRBJ2-1
D gene: NA

CDR3 protein: CASSLPAGTFNTGELFF
CDR3 DNA: TGTGCCAGCAGCTTACCAGCCGGGACTTTTAACACCGGGGAGCTGTTTTTT
clone size: NA
V gene: TRBV7-2
J gene: TRBJ2-2
D gene: NA

CDR3 protein: CASRDGNSAYEQYF
CDR3 DNA: TGTGCCAGCAGGGACGGGAATTCTGCATACGAGCAGTACTTC
clone size: NA
V gene: TRBV5-4
J gene: TRBJ2-7
D gene: NA

CDR3 protein: CAWSVSGGNTEAFF
CDR3 DNA: TGTGCCTGGAGTGTATCAGGGGGGAACACTGAAGCTTTCTTT
clone size: NA
V gene: TRBV30
J gene: TRBJ1-1
D gene: TRBD1

CDR3 protein: CASKLASEQFF
CDR3 DNA: TGTGCCAGCAAACTAGCGTCCGAGCAGTTCTTC
clone size: NA
V gene: TRBV7-9
J gene: TRBJ2-1
D gene: TRBD2

CDR3 protein: CASSQDGSWNTEAFF
CDR3 DNA: TGCGCCAGCAGCCAAGATGGCAGCTGGAACACTGAAGCTTTCTTT
clone size: few
V gene: TRBV4-1
J gene: TRBJ1-1
D gene: NA

CDR3 protein: CASSPMDSYEQYF
CDR3 DNA: TGTGCCAGCAGCCCGATGGACAGTTACGAGCAGTACTTC
clone size: NA
V gene: TRBV11-1
J gene: TRBJ2-7
D gene: NA

CDR3 protein: CSAPLPKPINSQETQYF
CDR3 DNA: TGCAGTGCTCCTTTACCGAAACCTATAAACTCCCAAGAGACCCAGTACTTC
clone size: NA
V gene: TRBV20-1
J gene: TRBJ2-5
D gene: NA

CDR3 protein: CASSPELGLPYEQYF
CDR3 DNA: TGTGCCAGCAGCCCGGAACTAGGGCTCCCCTACGAGCAGTACTTC
clone size: NA
V gene: TRBV3-1
J gene: TRBJ2-7
D gene: NA

CDR3 protein: CASSSGSYGPGELFF
CDR3 DNA: TGTGCCAGCAGCTCTGGTTCTTATGGACCCGGGGAGCTGTTTTTT
clone size: NA
V gene: TRBV7-2
J gene: TRBJ2-2
D gene: NA

CDR3 protein: CASSPPEETQYF
CDR3 DNA: TGTGCCAGCAGCCCCCCTGAGGAGACCCAGTACTTC
clone size: few
V gene: TRBV7-2
J gene: TRBJ2-5
D gene: NA

CDR3 protein: CASLGQGDGTSYGYTF
CDR3 DNA: TGTGCCAGCCTAGGGCAGGGAGATGGAACTAGCTATGGCTACACCTTC
clone size: NA
V gene: TRBV6-6
J gene: TRBJ1-2
D gene: NA

CDR3 protein: CASSLGSGLADNEQFF
CDR3 DNA: TGTGCCAGCAGCTTAGGATCGGGACTAGCCGACAATGAGCAGTTCTTC
clone size: NA
V gene: TRBV7-6
J gene: TRBJ2-1
D gene: TRBD2

CDR3 protein: CASSQESSGYNEQFF
CDR3 DNA: TGTGCCAGCAGCCAAGAATCTTCTGGTTACAATGAGCAGTTCTTC
clone size: few
V gene: TRBV3-1
J gene: TRBJ2-1
D gene: NA

CDR3 protein: CATSDLSGRGELFF
CDR3 DNA: TGTGCCACCAGTGATCTCTCGGGGCGCGGGGAGCTGTTTTTT
clone size: few
V gene: TRBV24-1
J gene: TRBJ2-2
D gene: NA

CDR3 protein: CASNGNTGELFF
CDR3 DNA: TGCGCCAGCAACGGGAACACCGGGGAGCTGTTTTTT
clone size: many
V gene: TRBV5-1
J gene: TRBJ2-2
D gene: NA

CDR3 protein: CASSPQPGPNYGYTF
CDR3 DNA: TGCGCCAGCAGCCCCCAACCGGGCCCTAACTATGGCTACACCTTC
clone size: NA
V gene: TRBV4-1
J gene: TRBJ1-2
D gene: NA

CDR3 protein: CASSLTDGPTDTQYF
CDR3 DNA: TGTGCCAGCAGCTTAACGGACGGGCCCACAGATACGCAGTATTTT
clone size: few
V gene: TRBV7-3
J gene: TRBJ2-3
D gene: NA

CDR3 protein: CASSEPGRGVNYGYTF
CDR3 DNA: TGTGCCAGCAGCGAACCCGGCAGGGGGGTTAACTATGGCTACACCTTC
clone size: few
V gene: TRBV9
J gene: TRBJ1-2
D gene: TRBD1

CDR3 protein: CASSPPWGVNTGELFF
CDR3 DNA: TGTGCCAGCTCTCCGCCCTGGGGCGTGAACACCGGGGAGCTGTTTTTT
clone size: NA
V gene: TRBV18
J gene: TRBJ2-2
D gene: NA

CDR3 protein: CAISTGLAGSYEQYF
CDR3 DNA: TGTGCCATCAGCACCGGACTAGCGGGGTCCTACGAGCAGTACTTC
clone size: NA
V gene: TRBV10-3
J gene: TRBJ2-7
D gene: TRBD2